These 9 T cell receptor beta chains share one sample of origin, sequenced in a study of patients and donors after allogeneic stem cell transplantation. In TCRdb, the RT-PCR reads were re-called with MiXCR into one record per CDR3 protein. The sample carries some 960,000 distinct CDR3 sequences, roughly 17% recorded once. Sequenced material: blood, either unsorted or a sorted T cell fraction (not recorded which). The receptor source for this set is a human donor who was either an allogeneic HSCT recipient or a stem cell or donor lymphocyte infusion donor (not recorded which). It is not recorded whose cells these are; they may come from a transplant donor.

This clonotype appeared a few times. The DNA of the CDR3 is TGCAGTCCGAGAGGGATTGCGTTCAGCGGGACCCGACATGAGCAGTTCTTC. Translation gives CSPRGIAFSGTRHEQFF. V gene TRBV20-1 combines with J gene TRBJ2-1; 7 bases line up with TRBD2. Unmatched junction bases numbered 24, after V lost 8 bases and J lost 8 bases. Germline CDR1 reads DFQATT; CDR2 reads SNEGSKA (reference sequence). The CDR3 sequence is 17 residues long.

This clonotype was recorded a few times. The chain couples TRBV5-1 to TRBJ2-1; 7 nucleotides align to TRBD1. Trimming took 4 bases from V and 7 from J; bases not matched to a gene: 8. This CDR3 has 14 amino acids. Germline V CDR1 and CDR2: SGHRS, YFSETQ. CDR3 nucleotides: TGCGCCAGCAGCCCGGCGACAGGGCGAAATGAGCAGTTCTTC. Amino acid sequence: CASSPATGRNEQFF.

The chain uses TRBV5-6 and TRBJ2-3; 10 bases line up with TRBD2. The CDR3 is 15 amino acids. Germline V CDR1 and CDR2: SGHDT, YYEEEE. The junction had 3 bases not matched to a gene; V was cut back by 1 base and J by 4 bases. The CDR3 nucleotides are TGTGCCAGCAGCTTGATAGCGGGAGGTTCAGATACGCAGTATTTT. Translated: CASSLIAGGSDTQYF.

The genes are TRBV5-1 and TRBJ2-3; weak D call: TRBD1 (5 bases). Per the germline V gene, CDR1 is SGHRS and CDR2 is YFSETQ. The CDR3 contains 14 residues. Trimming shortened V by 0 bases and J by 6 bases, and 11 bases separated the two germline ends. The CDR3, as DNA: TGCGCCAGCAGCTTGGGCTCCAGGGTGGATACGCAGTATTTT. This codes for CASSLGSRVDTQYF.

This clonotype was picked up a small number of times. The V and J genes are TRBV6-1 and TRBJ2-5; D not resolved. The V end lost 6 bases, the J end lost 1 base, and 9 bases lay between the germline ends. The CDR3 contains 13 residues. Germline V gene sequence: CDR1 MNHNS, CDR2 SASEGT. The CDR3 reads CASSRLTQETQYF. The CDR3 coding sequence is TGTGCCAGCAGCCGACTGACCCAAGAGACCCAGTACTTC.

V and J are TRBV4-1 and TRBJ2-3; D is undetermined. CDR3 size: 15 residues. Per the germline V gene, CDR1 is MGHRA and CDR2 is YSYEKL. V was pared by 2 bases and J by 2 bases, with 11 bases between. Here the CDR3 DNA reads TGCGCCAGCAGCCAACCTCGGACCCACACAGATACGCAGTATTTT. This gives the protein CASSQPRTHTDTQYF.

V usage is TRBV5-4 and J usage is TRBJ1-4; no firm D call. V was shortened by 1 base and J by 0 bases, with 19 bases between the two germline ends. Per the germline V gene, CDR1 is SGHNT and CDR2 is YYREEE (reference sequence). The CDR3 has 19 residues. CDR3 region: CASSLWFATSAATNEKLFF. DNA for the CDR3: TGTGCCAGCAGCTTGTGGTTCGCAACCTCGGCGGCAACTAATGAAAAACTGTTTTTT.

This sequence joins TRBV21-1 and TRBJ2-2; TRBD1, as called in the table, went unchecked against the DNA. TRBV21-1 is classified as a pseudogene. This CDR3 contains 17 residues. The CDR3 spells CASSKAGGGCNTGELFF. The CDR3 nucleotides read TGTGCCAGCAGCAAAGCGGGCGGGGGGTGTAACACCGGGGAGCTGTTTTTT.

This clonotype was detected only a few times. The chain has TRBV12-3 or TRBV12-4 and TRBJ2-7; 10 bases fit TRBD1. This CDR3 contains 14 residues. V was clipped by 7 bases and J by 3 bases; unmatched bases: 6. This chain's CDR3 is CASTTGTGVYEQYF. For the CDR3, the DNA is TGTGCCAGCACTACCGGGACAGGGGTCTACGAGCAGTACTTC.